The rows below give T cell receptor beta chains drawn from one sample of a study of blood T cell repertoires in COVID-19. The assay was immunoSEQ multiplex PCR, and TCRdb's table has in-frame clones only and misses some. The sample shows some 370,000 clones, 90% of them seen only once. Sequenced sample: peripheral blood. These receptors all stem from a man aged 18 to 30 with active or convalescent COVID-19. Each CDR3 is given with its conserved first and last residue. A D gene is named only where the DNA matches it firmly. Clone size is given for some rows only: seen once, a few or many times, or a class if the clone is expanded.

CAIRTSDQETQYF | TGTGCCATCAGAACTAGCGACCAAGAGACCCAGTACTTC | TRBD2 | TRBJ2-5 | TRBV10-3 | once
CASSHRTSGRFPLAEQYF | TGTGCCAGCAGTCATCGGACTAGCGGGAGGTTTCCTTTGGCCGAGCAGTACTTC | TRBD2 | TRBJ2-7 | TRBV27 | NA
CASSLSTARGSPLHF | TGTGCCAGCAGTTTATCGACCGCGAGGGGGTCACCCCTCCACTTT | NA | TRBJ1-6 | TRBV28 | NA
CASSPGTGQNTEAFF | TGTGCCAGCAGCCCGGGGACAGGTCAGAACACTGAAGCTTTCTTT | TRBD1 | TRBJ1-1 | TRBV7-2 | NA
CATSDSRGGSTYEQYF | TGTGCCACCAGCGATTCTCGCGGGGGTTCCACGTACGAGCAGTACTTC | TRBD2 | TRBJ2-7 | TRBV24-1 | NA
CASSLIGDEKLFF | TGCGCCAGCTCCTTAATAGGGGATGAAAAACTGTTTTTT | NA | TRBJ1-4 | TRBV5-1 | NA
CSARRDSAQYF | TGCAGTGCTAGGCGGGACTCGGCGCAGTATTTT | NA | TRBJ2-3 | TRBV20-1 | NA
CASRDSSYEQYF | TGTGCCAGCAGGGACAGCTCCTACGAGCAGTACTTC | NA | TRBJ2-7 | TRBV7-6 | NA
CASSLPGWGENTEAFF | TGTGCCAGCAGCTTACCCGGTTGGGGGGAGAACACTGAAGCTTTCTTT | NA | TRBJ1-1 | TRBV7-9 | once
CASSVGRETSGELFF | TGTGCCAGCAGCGTAGGTCGGGAGACGTCCGGGGAGCTGTTTTTT | NA | TRBJ2-2 | TRBV9 | NA
CASSFLGVAGTSTDTQYF | TGTGCCAGCAGTTTTCTAGGGGTAGCGGGGACTAGCACAGATACGCAGTATTTT | TRBD2 | TRBJ2-3 | TRBV28 | NA
CASSPGASGQYNEQFF | TGTGCCAGCAGTCCCGGGGCTAGCGGGCAATACAATGAGCAGTTCTTC | TRBD2 | TRBJ2-1 | TRBV6-2/TRBV6-3 | once
CASSQDLGAAYNEQFF | TGCGCCAGCAGCCAAGATTTAGGGGCGGCATACAATGAGCAGTTCTTC | NA | TRBJ2-1 | TRBV4-3 | once
CASSPGTGPSPLHF | TGCGCCAGCAGCCCTGGGACAGGACCTTCACCCCTCCACTTT | TRBD1 | TRBJ1-6 | TRBV4-1 | few
CATSDPEGGQETQYF | TGTGCCACCAGTGACCCCGAAGGGGGACAAGAGACCCAGTACTTC | NA | TRBJ2-5 | TRBV24-1 | NA
CASSLDSLETQYF | TGTGCCAGCAGCTTAGATAGCTTGGAGACCCAGTACTTC | NA | TRBJ2-5 | TRBV7-6 | NA
CATSDLVTSGGGTYNEQFF | TGTGCCACCAGTGATTTGGTTACTAGCGGGGGGGGGACCTACAATGAGCAGTTCTTC | TRBD2 | TRBJ2-1 | TRBV24-1 | NA
CASRQGANTEAFF | TGTGCCAGCCGACAGGGGGCGAACACTGAAGCTTTCTTT | TRBD1 | TRBJ1-1 | TRBV9 | once
CASRDGTGFAGELFF | TGTGCCAGCAGAGATGGGACAGGGTTCGCCGGGGAGCTGTTTTTT | TRBD1 | TRBJ2-2 | TRBV2 | NA
CASSSRGRNMNTEAFF | TGTGCCAGCAGTTCCAGGGGTCGGAACATGAACACTGAAGCTTTCTTT | NA | TRBJ1-1 | TRBV27 | NA
CASSVGDRAYEKLFF | TGTGCCAGCAGCGTAGGGGACAGGGCGTACGAAAAACTGTTTTTT | TRBD1 | TRBJ1-4 | TRBV9 | NA
CSVRLAGAVTDTQYF | TGCAGCGTTAGACTAGCGGGGGCGGTCACAGATACGCAGTATTTT | TRBD2 | TRBJ2-3 | TRBV29-1 | NA
CASNQGDARSEQYF | TGTGCCAGCAACCAGGGCGACGCGAGGTCCGAGCAGTACTTC | NA | TRBJ2-7 | TRBV11-2 | once
CASSKTGGEGYTF | TGTGCCAGCAGCAAGACAGGGGGCGAGGGCTACACCTTC | TRBD1 | TRBJ1-2 | TRBV7-9 | NA
CASLVADSYEQYF | TGTGCCAGCCTGGTGGCGGACTCCTACGAGCAGTACTTC | NA | TRBJ2-7 | TRBV28 | NA
CATTGQGWEKLFF | TGTGCCACCACGGGACAGGGCTGGGAAAAACTGTTTTTT | TRBD1 | TRBJ1-4 | TRBV6-6 | once
CASSINGGGLEKLFF | TGCGCCAGCAGCATAAACGGGGGAGGCCTGGAAAAACTGTTTTTT | NA | TRBJ1-4 | TRBV5-1 | few
CATSDPGTRNSYEQYF | TGTGCCACCAGTGACCCCGGGACAAGGAATAGCTACGAGCAGTACTTC | NA | TRBJ2-7 | TRBV24-1 | once
CASSLLSVQETQYF | TGTGCCAGCAGTTTATTGTCAGTCCAAGAGACCCAGTACTTC | NA | TRBJ2-5 | TRBV28 | NA
CASSYSGQWHF | TGTGCCAGCAGTTATTCGGGACAATGGCATTTT | NA | TRBJ1-5 | TRBV6-5 | NA
CASSYGFGYSNQPQHF | TGTGCCAGCAGTTACGGTTTCGGTTATAGCAATCAGCCCCAGCATTTT | NA | TRBJ1-5 | TRBV6-2/TRBV6-3 | NA
CASSVEPGVIHNEQFF | TGTGCCAGCAGCGTAGAACCAGGGGTAATCCACAATGAGCAGTTCTTC | NA | TRBJ2-1 | TRBV9 | NA
CASSQDVASGVSYEQYF | TGTGCCAGCAGCCAAGACGTAGCTAGCGGGGTCTCCTACGAGCAGTACTTC | TRBD2 | TRBJ2-7 | TRBV4-2 | NA
CASSRVSPTASNYGYTF | TGTGCCAGCAGTCGGGTCTCCCCGACAGCATCCAACTATGGCTACACCTTC | NA | TRBJ1-2 | TRBV27 | NA
CASSGGAAYNSPLHF | TGTGCCAGCAGTGGGGGGGCTGCCTATAATTCACCCCTCCACTTT | NA | TRBJ1-6 | TRBV27 | NA
CASSLLMNTEAFF | TGCGCCAGCTCTCTGCTAATGAACACTGAAGCTTTCTTT | NA | TRBJ1-1 | TRBV4-1 | NA
CATSSGLHSNQPQHF | TGTGCCACCAGCAGCGGGTTGCATAGCAATCAGCCCCAGCATTTT | NA | TRBJ1-5 | TRBV15 | once
CASSFAGTGHYF | TGTGCCAGCAGTTTTGCCGGGACAGGGCACTACTTC | TRBD1 | TRBJ2-7 | TRBV7-2 | NA
CASSRTGGTGELFF | TGTGCCAGCAGCCGGACAGGGGGCACCGGGGAGCTGTTTTTT | TRBD1 | TRBJ2-2 | TRBV28 | NA
CASSLTRTGPSTDTQYF | TGTGCCAGCAGCTTGACCAGGACAGGGCCTAGCACAGATACGCAGTATTTT | TRBD1 | TRBJ2-3 | TRBV9 | NA
CASSQVTGGTQHF | TGTGCCAGCAGCCAAGTCACAGGGGGAACCCAGCATTTT | TRBD1 | TRBJ1-5 | TRBV16 | NA
CASSRDTYEQYF | TGCGCCAGCAGCCGGGACACCTACGAGCAGTACTTC | NA | TRBJ2-7 | TRBV5-1 | NA
CASSLGQSNTEAFF | TGTGCCAGCAGTTTGGGACAATCGAACACTGAAGCTTTCTTT | NA | TRBJ1-1 | TRBV28 | NA
CASNLGGRGAPEAFF | TGTGCCAGTAATCTAGGTGGCAGGGGAGCCCCTGAAGCTTTCTTT | NA | TRBJ1-1 | TRBV19 | NA
CARSLVFCGSWEETQYF | TGTGCCAGAAGCTTGGTATTTTGCGGGAGCTGGGAGGAGACCCAGTACTTC | TRBD2 | TRBJ2-5 | TRBV5-3 | NA
CASSLPSRLAGYGETQYF | TGTGCCAGCAGCCTCCCGAGCCGACTAGCGGGGTATGGGGAGACCCAGTACTTC | TRBD2 | TRBJ2-5 | TRBV3-1/TRBV3-2 | NA
CASSPQYNEQFF | TGTGCCAGCAGCCCACAGTACAATGAGCAGTTCTTC | NA | TRBJ2-1 | TRBV9 | NA
CASSIGGGSSYEQYF | TGTGCCAGTAGTATAGGGGGCGGGAGCAGCTACGAGCAGTACTTC | TRBD2 | TRBJ2-7 | TRBV19 | NA
CASSSGWSTEAFF | TGTGCCAGCAGTTCCGGGTGGAGCACTGAAGCTTTCTTT | NA | TRBJ1-1 | TRBV11-2 | NA
CASSVGHITEAFF | TGTGCCAGCAGCGTGGGACATATCACTGAAGCTTTCTTT | NA | TRBJ1-1 | TRBV7-3 | few
CASSKERGQAKNIQYF | TGTGCCAGCAGCAAAGAGCGGGGTCAAGCCAAAAACATTCAGTACTTC | NA | TRBJ2-4 | TRBV21-1 | NA
CASSPRSGVYGYTF | TGTGCCAGCAGCCCGAGGTCAGGGGTATATGGCTACACCTTC | NA | TRBJ1-2 | TRBV27 | NA
CASSLDPSGSNEQYF | TGTGCCAGCAGCTTAGACCCTAGCGGGAGTAACGAGCAGTACTTC | TRBD2 | TRBJ2-7 | TRBV7-6 | once
CATSPQRIDLNTEAFF | TGTGCCACCAGCCCCCAGAGGATAGACCTGAACACTGAAGCTTTCTTT | NA | TRBJ1-1 | TRBV15 | NA
CASSLTPGTSGSSYNEQFF | TGTGCCAGCAGCTTAACGCCCGGGACTAGCGGAAGCTCCTACAATGAGCAGTTCTTC | TRBD2 | TRBJ2-1 | TRBV7-3 | NA
CASSYRGNYGYTF | TGTGCCAGCAGTTACAGGGGAAACTATGGCTACACCTTC | TRBD1 | TRBJ1-2 | TRBV28 | NA
CASSPPGTALEKLFF | TGTGCCAGCAGTCCGCCCGGGACAGCTTTAGAAAAACTGTTTTTT | TRBD1 | TRBJ1-4 | TRBV28 | NA
CASSPETGGSTDTQYF | TGTGCCAGCAGCCCCGAGACGGGAGGGAGCACAGATACGCAGTATTTT | TRBD2 | TRBJ2-3 | TRBV7-2 | NA
CASSYSGGAHNEQFF | TGTGCCAGCAGTTATAGCGGGGGGGCTCACAATGAGCAGTTCTTC | TRBD2 | TRBJ2-1 | TRBV11-3 | NA